This T cell receptor (beta chain) was sequenced during a study of T cells in Graves' hyperthyroidism and ophthalmopathy. Whole-study results and caveats: Blood also carried most thyroid clonotypes expanded above 0.001.

With 7 bases removed from V and 6 bases from J, the gap between germline ends came to 17 bases. The germline V gene encodes CDR1 SGHDT and CDR2 YYEEEE. There are 13 residues in the CDR3. The investigators amplified TCR beta CDR3 regions from RNA transcripts. Initially, a first-round RT-PCR of the TCR CDR3 employed the HTBI primer set. TCRdb fed the multiplex PCR reads into MiXCR, producing one record per CDR3 protein. Among about 360,000 distinct CDR3 sequences, over 10% were seen once, and the ten largest hold less than 10%. A word on this clonotype: Its antigen is still unknown.

The chain uses TRBV5-6 and TRBJ2-7; either TRBD1 or TRBD2 may fit D (5 bases each). The TCR was taken from a woman aged 18-29 years with Graves' hyperthyroidism. Sequencing input: blood. The CDR3 coding sequence is TGTGCCAGCGGAACCGGGACGGTTGTCGAGCAGTACTTC. This translates into CASGTGTVVEQYF.